This T cell receptor beta chain is drawn from a study of T cell changes during pregnancy in multiple sclerosis. From germline, CDR1 is SGHVS and CDR2 FNYEAQ. This CDR3 spans 16 amino acids. Trimming removed 5 bases from V and 4 bases from J; junction bases left unmatched: 8. Data came from immunoSEQ multiplex PCR; TCRdb stores just in-frame clones and leaves some out. The sample records about 55,000 clones, about nine tenths being singletons. The TCR comes from a female donor with multiple sclerosis, enrolled in a pregnancy study. Source: CD4+ T cells from peripheral blood mononuclear cells, taken in the first trimester of pregnancy. This rearrangement joins TRBV7-6 to TRBJ2-3; 11 positions agree with TRBD2. CDR3 in DNA: TGTGCCAGCAGCCTTATAGCGGGGGGGAGTGCAGATACGCAGTATTTT. Encoded protein: CASSLIAGGSADTQYF.